One sample yielded the 14 T cell receptor beta chains listed below, sequenced in a study of shared clonotypes between healthy human individuals. TCRdb keeps only in-frame clones here, not all; method: immunoSEQ multiplex PCR. The sample includes about 1.1 million clones, approximately 78% of them seen just once. The sequencing sample was made of memory CD4+ T cells from PBMCs. Noted subset: CD45RA-negative fraction. The receptor source for this set is a young man in good health. Some clones in this sample may be carry-over from other donors' samples.

The CDR3 DNA sequence: TGTGCCAGCAGCGTAGGTGTTCGGGGACAGGGGTACACTGAAGCTTTCTTT. As protein: CASSVGVRGQGYTEAFF. The chain joins TRBV9 to TRBJ1-1, with 10 bases that match TRBD1. CDR3 size: 17 residues. J was trimmed by 3 bases and V by 0 bases; bases with no gene match: 8. Germline CDR1 is SGDLS and CDR2 is YYNGEE.

Only a few counts were recorded for this clone. The chain has TRBV2 and TRBJ1-5, with 11 nucleotides matching TRBD1. Trimming took 2 bases from V and 7 from J; bases not matched to a gene: 4. Germline CDR1 reads SNHLY; CDR2 reads FYNNEI. The CDR3 is 15 residues long. The CDR3 region is CASSERTGGDQPQHF. The DNA of the CDR3 is TGTGCCAGCAGTGAACGGACAGGGGGCGACCAGCCCCAGCATTTT.

V is TRBV5-1 and J is TRBJ2-1; TRBD1 agrees at 9 bases. The germline CDR1 and CDR2 sequences are SGHRS and YFSETQ. CDR3 length equals 16 residues. The V segment lost 0 bases and the J segment 0 bases; nucleotides outside the gene matches: 1. CDR3: CASSLEGQGSYNEQFF. The CDR3 nucleotides read TGCGCCAGCAGCTTGGAGGGACAGGGCTCCTACAATGAGCAGTTCTTC.

This clone came up once. The chain uses TRBV5-8 and TRBJ1-5, with D maybe TRBD1 (5 bases). Trimming removed 1 base from V and 0 bases from J, with 11 bases in between. CDR3 length: 16 residues. Germline lookup yields CDR1 SGHTS and CDR2 YDEGEE. CDR3 amino acids: CASSLNRDGSNQPQHF. The CDR3 DNA follows: TGTGCCAGCAGCTTGAACCGGGACGGTAGCAATCAGCCCCAGCATTTT.

V and J are TRBV29-1 and TRBJ2-5; 7 bases map to TRBD1. CDR1 and CDR2 from the germline V gene are SQVTM and ANQGSEA. The CDR3 extends over 15 amino acids. Trimming at V came to 6 bases and at J to 2 bases, leaving 12 bases not matched to a gene. The CDR3 nucleotides are TGCAGCGTCCCTCAACCCCGGGACAGACAAGAGACCCAGTACTTC. This translates into CSVPQPRDRQETQYF.

V and J are TRBV30 and TRBJ1-5, with D perhaps TRBD1 (5 bases). This CDR3 spans 15 amino acids. Looked up from germline, CDR1 is GTSNPN and CDR2 is SVGIG (reference sequence). The V end was cut by 3 bases, the J end by 3 bases, with 15 bases between. CDR3 sequence reads: CAWRGYRTDNQPQHF. The CDR3 coding sequence is TGTGCCTGGAGGGGTTACAGGACCGACAATCAGCCCCAGCATTTT.

V and J are TRBV30 and TRBJ1-2, with TRBD1 as a possible D gene (5 bases). V lost 0 bases, J lost 7 bases, and 12 bases lay in between. The CDR3 totals 13 residues. The V gene's germline CDR1 is GTSNPN and CDR2 SVGIG (reference sequence). DNA for the CDR3: TGTGCCTGGAGTGTAGGGGCAGCAGGTGGCTACACCTTC. Translated: CAWSVGAAGGYTF.

The chain couples TRBV18 to TRBJ2-1; perhaps TRBD1 as D (5 bases). Trimming left V 4 bases short and J 4 bases short, with 11 bases between. Germline V CDR1 and CDR2: KGHSH, LQKENI. This CDR3 is built from 14 residues. CDR3 nucleotide sequence: TGTGCCAGCTCACTCCAAAGGGGTTACAATGAGCAGTTCTTC. It specifies CASSLQRGYNEQFF.

This chain joins TRBV18 and TRBJ1-2; no clear D gene. V lost 0 bases, J lost 5 bases, and 7 bases lay in between. This CDR3 is built from 13 residues. CDR1 and CDR2 from the germline V gene are KGHSH and LQKENI. The CDR3 here is CASSPPRVYGYTF. DNA for the CDR3: TGTGCCAGCTCACCACCTAGGGTATATGGCTACACCTTC. Variable domain in full (rest from reference TRBV18 and TRBJ1-2): NAGVMQNPRHLVRRRGQEARLRCSPMKGHSHVYWYRQLPEEGLKFMVYLQKENIIDESGMPKERFSAEFPKEGPSILRIQQVVRGDSAAYFCASSPPRVYGYTFGSGTRLTVV.

This chain connects TRBV6-5 to TRBJ1-5, with D possibly being TRBD1 (6 bases). This CDR3 has 13 amino acids. V lost 6 bases to trimming and J lost 5 bases, with 11 bases between them. Germline CDR1 MNHEY, CDR2 SVGAGI. The CDR3 nucleotides read TGTGCCAGCAGCACAGGGTTCGATCAGCCCCAGCATTTT. Its protein is CASSTGFDQPQHF.

The V gene is TRBV5-1, the J gene TRBJ2-3; 11 bases are a match to TRBD2. Germline CDR1 is SGHRS and CDR2 is YFSETQ. The V and J ends lost 5 bases and 5 bases, in that order; junction bases with no gene match: 10. The CDR3 totals 16 residues. The CDR3 DNA is TGCGCCAGCAGGCAAAGTTACGGGACTAGCGGAGATACGCAGTATTTT. It encodes CASRQSYGTSGDTQYF.

This clone was seen only a few times. The rearrangement joins TRBV11-2 to TRBJ2-1; D remains ambiguous. Trimming took 1 base from V and 2 from J, leaving 6 bases between them. The CDR3 covers 14 residues. Germline CDR1 SGHAT, CDR2 FQNNGV. The CDR3: CASSLGTTYNEQFF. The CDR3 region has the DNA TGTGCCAGCAGCTTAGGGACCACCTACAATGAGCAGTTCTTC. Using reference TRBV11-2 and TRBJ2-1 for the parts outside the CDR3, the full variable domain is EAGVAQSPRYKIIEKRQSVAFWCNPISGHATLYWYQQILGQGPKLLIQFQNNGVVDDSQLPKDRFSAERLKGVDSTLKIQPAKLEDSAVYLCASSLGTTYNEQFFGPGTRLTVL.

The chain has TRBV4-1 and TRBJ2-2, with 9 bases identical to TRBD2. V trimming: 5 bases; J trimming: 4 bases; junction bases outside the gene matches: 8. CDR3 length equals 16 residues. Germline CDR1 reads MGHRA; CDR2 reads YSYEKL. CDR3 in DNA: TGCGCCAGCAGCTTAGGACTAGCGAGAGCCACCGGGGAGCTGTTTTTT. Translation gives CASSLGLARATGELFF.

This clone turned up a few times. The CDR3 protein is CASSTPSAGTGGYGYTF. The CDR3 DNA reads as TGTGCCAGCAGCACCCCATCGGCCGGGACAGGGGGCTATGGCTACACCTTC. The rearrangement uses TRBV28 and TRBJ1-2; 11 nucleotides match TRBD1. CDR3 length: 17 amino acids. Germline assignment: CDR1 MDHEN and CDR2 SYDVKM. The J segment lost 4 bases and the V segment lost 6 bases, leaving 13 bases of the junction unmatched.